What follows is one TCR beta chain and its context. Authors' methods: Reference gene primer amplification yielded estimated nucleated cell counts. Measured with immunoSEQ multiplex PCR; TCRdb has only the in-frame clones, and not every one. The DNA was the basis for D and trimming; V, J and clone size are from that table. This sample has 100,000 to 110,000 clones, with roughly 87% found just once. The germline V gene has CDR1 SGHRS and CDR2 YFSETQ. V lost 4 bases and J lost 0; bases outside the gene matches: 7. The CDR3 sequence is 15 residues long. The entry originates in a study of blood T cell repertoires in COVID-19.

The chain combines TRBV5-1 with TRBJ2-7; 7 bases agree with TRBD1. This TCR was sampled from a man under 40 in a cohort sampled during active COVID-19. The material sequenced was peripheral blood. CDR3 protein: CASSRTGQNSYEQYF. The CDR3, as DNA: TGCGCCAGCAGCCGAACGGGACAGAACTCCTACGAGCAGTACTTC.